This TCR beta chain stems from a study of CD8 T cells in ankylosing spondylitis. Study findings and constraints: Earlier authors reported some of these motif variants in reactive arthritis synovial fluid and blood. As reported, disease-linked clones showed significant enrichment in matched ankylosing spondylitis synovial fluid.

This clonotype has ten or more counts. The antigen is unknown. Trimming left V 8 bases short and J 6 bases short, with 11 bases between. The CDR3 is 12 residues long. Generation of TCR beta libraries employed quantitative 5'-RACE incorporating molecular barcodes. One entry per CDR3 protein results from TCRdb running MiXCR on the 5' RACE reads. The sample records roughly 250,000 distinct CDR3 sequences, over 9.5% being singletons. The TCR was taken from a male donor with ankylosing spondylitis or in good health (not recorded which). The chain has TRBV12-3 or TRBV12-4 and TRBJ2-1; D might be TRBD1 (5 bases). The sequenced sample consisted of blood, either unsorted or a sorted T cell fraction (not recorded which). In DNA, the CDR3 is TGTGCCAGCCGCAGCGACAGCAATGAGCAGTTCTTC. Translation gives CASRSDSNEQFF.